Listed below are T cell receptor beta chains from one sample, sequenced in a study of vaccination and CD4 T cells after COVID-19. Antigens for these TCRs are unknown. MiXCR, applied by TCRdb to the PCR reads, yields one record per CDR3 protein. The repertoire has about 10,000 distinct CDR3 sequences, 63% of them found once; the top ten carry around 25%. Sequenced: CD4+ T cells from blood, cultured in vitro. The receptors were sampled from a human donor who had recovered from COVID-19. CDR3s include the opening cysteine and the closing phenylalanine or tryptophan. D genes are given only for firm matches. Size is omitted from some rows. Given values are once, few, many or a class for expanded clones.

cdr3_nt cdr3_aa j_call d_call clone_size v_call
TGCAGTGCTAGAGGGAGAGTGAACACTGAAGCTTTCTTT CSARGRVNTEAFF TRBJ1-1 . . TRBV20-1
TGTGCCAGCAGCCGTCGGGACCGACAAAATGGCTACACCTTC CASSRRDRQNGYTF TRBJ1-2 . . TRBV7-8
TGCAGTGCTAGCCCCGGGGACAGGGGTTTTTTAGGGCCCCAGCATTTT CSASPGDRGFLGPQHF TRBJ1-5 TRBD1 . TRBV20-1
TGTGCCAGCTCACCTCGACAGGAGCTGGGGGGTTCACCCCTCCACTTT CASSPRQELGGSPLHF TRBJ1-6 . . TRBV18
TGTGCCAGCAGTAGAGGGTTCTCCTACAATGAGCAGTTCTTC CASSRGFSYNEQFF TRBJ2-1 . . TRBV5-4
TGTGCCAGTAGCACCGGGGGGCCGACGGTGGGCACAGATACGCAGTATTTT CASSTGGPTVGTDTQYF TRBJ2-3 . . TRBV19
TGTGCCAGCAGGAGGGGACTAGCTGATAACGAGCAGTACTTC CASRRGLADNEQYF TRBJ2-7 TRBD2 . TRBV6-1
TGTGCCAGCAGTCCGGGGGGAACACTCAATCAGCCCCAGCATTTT CASSPGGTLNQPQHF TRBJ1-5 . once TRBV28
TGTGCCAGCAGTGAATTGGGTTACAATGAGCAGTTCTTC CASSELGYNEQFF TRBJ2-1 . . TRBV2
TGTGCCAGCAGTACCCGGGGGGTTAGCACAGATACGCAGTATTTT CASSTRGVSTDTQYF TRBJ2-3 TRBD2 . TRBV7-2
TGCAGTGCTAGGGGTCTGTTGGGGGTCTACAATGAGCAGTTCTTC CSARGLLGVYNEQFF TRBJ2-1 . few TRBV20-1
TGTGCCAGCAGGAACGCACCTGGGACCCAGTACTTC CASRNAPGTQYF TRBJ2-5 . . TRBV6-1
TGTGCCAGCAGCGAGCTAGCGTTTGCGGGAGGGCCCTACGAGCAGTACTTC CASSELAFAGGPYEQYF TRBJ2-7 TRBD2 . TRBV7-8
TGTGCCAGCAGCCGAGGACAGGGCCAAGAGACCCAGTACTTC CASSRGQGQETQYF TRBJ2-5 TRBD1 . TRBV5-6
TGTGCCAGCAGTTACCCCCGGGGGGGTGTCGGTTCACCCCTCCACTTT CASSYPRGGVGSPLHF TRBJ1-6 . . TRBV6-5
TGTGCCAGCAGCGCCTCCAGGGCATTATACACCATATATTTT CASSASRALYTIYF TRBJ1-3 . . TRBV2
TGTGCCAGCAGCTTTGAGGGAGCGACGCAGTATTTT CASSFEGATQYF TRBJ2-3 . . TRBV7-2
TGTGCCAGCAGGAAACAGGGGGCCTCAGAGACCCAGTACTTC CASRKQGASETQYF TRBJ2-5 TRBD1 . TRBV6-1
TGTGCCGCCGGGGGGGGACTCGGCACGCAGTATTTT CAAGGGLGTQYF TRBJ2-3 TRBD2 . TRBV25-1
TGTGCCAGCCGAAGGGGTTCTCGAACAGATACGCAGTATTTT CASRRGSRTDTQYF TRBJ2-3 . few TRBV6-1
TGTGCCAGCAGCCCACGGTTGTTGGGCACAGATACGCAGTATTTT CASSPRLLGTDTQYF TRBJ2-3 . . TRBV7-3
TGTGCCAGCCGAGGAGGTAATGAGCAGTTCTTC CASRGGNEQFF TRBJ2-1 . . TRBV12-3/TRBV12-4
TGTGCCAGCAGCTTAGGTCATCAACTAGGCTTGGATACGCAGTATTTT CASSLGHQLGLDTQYF TRBJ2-3 . . TRBV7-3
TGTGCCAGCAGTTATACGGGGAGCGGTGGCTACACCTTC CASSYTGSGGYTF TRBJ1-2 . . TRBV27
TGTGCCAGCAGCACCGGAGAAGGTAGGAGCAATCAGCCCCAGCATTTT CASSTGEGRSNQPQHF TRBJ1-5 . few TRBV7-8
TGTGCCAGCAGCGCCCAGGGTGGGTACACTGAAGCTTTCTTT CASSAQGGYTEAFF TRBJ1-1 . . TRBV7-9
TGTGCCAGCTCACCACTTCGCTCAATAGAGCGGGATTCCACAGATACGCAGTATTTT CASSPLRSIERDSTDTQYF TRBJ2-3 TRBD2 . TRBV18
TGTGCCAGCAGCTTAGTCTACAAGGCTTCCCCAGATACGCAGTATTTT CASSLVYKASPDTQYF TRBJ2-3 . once TRBV7-6
TGTGCCAGCAGCTTAGTTGCCGAGACCTATGGCTACACCTTC CASSLVAETYGYTF TRBJ1-2 . . TRBV7-2
TGTGCCAGTAGGGGCGGTCTAGCGGGCACCGGGGAGCTGTTTTTT CASRGGLAGTGELFF TRBJ2-2 TRBD2 . TRBV2
TGTGCCAGCAGCTTAGGGGGACAGGTAAATGAGCAGTTCTTC CASSLGGQVNEQFF TRBJ2-1 TRBD1 . TRBV7-9
TGTGCCAGCAGCTTAAACCGGCCCCGCCGAGCGGGAGGGCCCGTCGTTGGTGAGCAGTTCTTC CASSLNRPRRAGGPVVGEQFF TRBJ2-1 TRBD2 . TRBV7-3
TGTGCCACCAGCAGAGAACGAGGGGTGGAGTACGAGCAGTACTTC CATSRERGVEYEQYF TRBJ2-7 . . TRBV15
TGTGCCAGCAGCGCGACACGTAACTATGGCTACACCTTC CASSATRNYGYTF TRBJ1-2 . . TRBV11-3
TGCAGTGCTAGAGATAATTGGTCCTATAATTCACCCCTCCACTTT CSARDNWSYNSPLHF TRBJ1-6 . . TRBV20-1
TGTGCCAGCAGTTACCCAGCGGACAGGGTCGTTTATGGCTACACCTTC CASSYPADRVVYGYTF TRBJ1-2 TRBD1 . TRBV6-2/TRBV6-3
TGTGCCAGCATCGTCGTGGGTACCTCTGGAAACACCATATATTTT CASIVVGTSGNTIYF TRBJ1-3 . few TRBV7-3
TGTGCCAGCAGCATGACCGCCCGCGCGGACTATGGCTACACCTTC CASSMTARADYGYTF TRBJ1-2 . . TRBV11-1
TGTGCCAGCAGTGAGCAGACAAAAGGGACGACACCCCTCCACTTT CASSEQTKGTTPLHF TRBJ1-6 . medium-sized TRBV6-1
TGTGCCAGTAGACACCACGGGGGGTTGTGGGGCTACACCTTC CASRHHGGLWGYTF TRBJ1-2 . . TRBV19
TGTGCCATCAGTGAGTTGGGACAGGGGGCTGAAGCTTTCTTT CAISELGQGAEAFF TRBJ1-1 TRBD1 . TRBV10-3
TGTGCCAGCAGCCAGGGACAGGCCTTCTCTGGAAACACCATATATTTT CASSQGQAFSGNTIYF TRBJ1-3 TRBD1 . TRBV7-2
TGTGCCACCAGTGATTTTAGGCAGGGGAAGGATACGCAGTATTTT CATSDFRQGKDTQYF TRBJ2-3 . . TRBV24-1
TGCAGTGCCCAACAGGGGTATGGCTACACCTTC CSAQQGYGYTF TRBJ1-2 TRBD1 few TRBV20-1
TGTGCCATCAGACAGGGCATGAACACTGAAGCTTTCTTT CAIRQGMNTEAFF TRBJ1-1 . . TRBV10-3
TGTGCCAGTAGTCCGGTCGGGACAGGGGGAGCTGGGGCCAACGTCCTGACTTTC CASSPVGTGGAGANVLTF TRBJ2-6 TRBD1 . TRBV19
TGTGCCCGGAGTCCACTGGACCCCTGGGGGACCCAGTACTTC CARSPLDPWGTQYF TRBJ2-5 . once TRBV30
TGTGCCAGCAGCAGGCAGCCCGCGGGGGGCACAGATACGCAGTATTTT CASSRQPAGGTDTQYF TRBJ2-3 TRBD2 few TRBV7-2
TGTGCCAGCAGTGATTGGGAAGGATATAGCGGGACTTCCACCGGGGAGCTGTTTTTT CASSDWEGYSGTSTGELFF TRBJ2-2 TRBD2 . TRBV2
TGCAGTGCTAGTGGGGGCACAGACTATAGCAATCAGCCCCAGCATTTT CSASGGTDYSNQPQHF TRBJ1-5 . . TRBV20-1
TGTGCCAGCAGTGCCGGACTAGCGGGAGTTGAGACCGGGGAGCTGTTTTTT CASSAGLAGVETGELFF TRBJ2-2 TRBD2 . TRBV6-4
TGTGCCAGCAGCGCAGGGATAGCCTATGGCTACACCTTC CASSAGIAYGYTF TRBJ1-2 . few TRBV6-1
TGTGCCAGCAGTTTAGCGGGCGGGGGCACCTCCTACGAGCAGTACTTC CASSLAGGGTSYEQYF TRBJ2-7 . few TRBV12-3/TRBV12-4
TGCAGTGCCGGGACTAGCGGACGCACAGATACGCAGTATTTT CSAGTSGRTDTQYF TRBJ2-3 TRBD2 . TRBV20-1
TGCAGTGCTGAGGGTGGGCAGGGGGCGTTAACAGATACGCAGTATTTT CSAEGGQGALTDTQYF TRBJ2-3 TRBD1 . TRBV20-1